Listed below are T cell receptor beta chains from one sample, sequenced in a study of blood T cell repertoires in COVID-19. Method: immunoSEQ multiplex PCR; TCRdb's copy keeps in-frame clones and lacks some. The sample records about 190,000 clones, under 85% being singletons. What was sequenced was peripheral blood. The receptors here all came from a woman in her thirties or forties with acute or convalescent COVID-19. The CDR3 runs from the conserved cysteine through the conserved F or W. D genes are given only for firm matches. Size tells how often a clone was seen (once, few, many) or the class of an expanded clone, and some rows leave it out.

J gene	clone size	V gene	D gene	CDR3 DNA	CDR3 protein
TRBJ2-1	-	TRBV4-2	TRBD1	TGTGCCAGCAGCCAAGGACAGGGCGGCAATGAGCAGTTCTTC	CASSQGQGGNEQFF
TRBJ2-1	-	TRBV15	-	TGTGCCACCAGCAGGGACTACCCGAGCTCCTACAATGAGCAGTTCTTC	CATSRDYPSSYNEQFF
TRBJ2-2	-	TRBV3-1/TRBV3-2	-	TGTGCCAGCAGTCCACCGGGGGAGGCGAGCACCGGGGAGCTGTTTTTT	CASSPPGEASTGELFF
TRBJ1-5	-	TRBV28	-	TGTGCCAGCAGGACAGGTGGCAATCAGCCCCAGCATTTT	CASRTGGNQPQHF
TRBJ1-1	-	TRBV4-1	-	TGCGCCAGCAGCCAAGGACTTCTTCGGGGCACTGAAGCTTTCTTT	CASSQGLLRGTEAFF
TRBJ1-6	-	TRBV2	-	TGTGCCAGCAGTTTTACAGGGCCGGCCAGACCCCTCCACTTT	CASSFTGPARPLHF
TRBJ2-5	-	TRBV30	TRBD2	TGTGCCTGGAGTGTAAACCGGGGGGGAGAGACCCAGTACTTC	CAWSVNRGGETQYF
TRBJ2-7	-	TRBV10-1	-	TGCGCCAGCAGTGACCAGGGGTCCTCCTACGAGCAGTACTTC	CASSDQGSSYEQYF
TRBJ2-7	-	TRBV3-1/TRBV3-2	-	TGTGCCAGCAGCTTTAGGGGCGAGCAGTACTTC	CASSFRGEQYF
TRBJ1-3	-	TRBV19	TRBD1	TGTGGGTCAGGGGGCTCTGGAAACACCATATATTTT	CGSGGSGNTIYF
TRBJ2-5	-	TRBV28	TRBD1	TGTGCCAGCAACGGCAAGGATGGGGGACAGAAAAAAGAGACCCAGTACTTC	CASNGKDGGQKKETQYF
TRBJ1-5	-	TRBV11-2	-	TGTGCCAGCAGCTTATTGGGCAGCAATCAGCCCCAGCATTTT	CASSLLGSNQPQHF
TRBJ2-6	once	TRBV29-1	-	TGCAGCGTTGGGGACACCTCTGGGGCCAACGTCCTGACTTTC	CSVGDTSGANVLTF
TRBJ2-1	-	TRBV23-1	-	TGCGCCAGCAGTCGAAGGGCGGGACAGACCTACAATGAGCAGTTCTTC	CASSRRAGQTYNEQFF
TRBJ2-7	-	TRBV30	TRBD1	TGTGCCTGGAAACCGACTGGGACAGTGTCCTACGAGCAGTACTTC	CAWKPTGTVSYEQYF
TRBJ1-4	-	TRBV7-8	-	TGTGCCAGCAGCTTAGAAGTTGCGGGATTCATCCCCAATGAAAAACTGTTTTTT	CASSLEVAGFIPNEKLFF
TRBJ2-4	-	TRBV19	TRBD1	TGTGCCAGTAGTCTTCAGGGGGATACCAAAAACATTCAGTACTTC	CASSLQGDTKNIQYF
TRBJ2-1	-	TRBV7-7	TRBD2	TGTGCTAGCAGCCTGGACCTGACTAGCGGGGGGGCCGGTGAGCAGTTCTTC	CASSLDLTSGGAGEQFF
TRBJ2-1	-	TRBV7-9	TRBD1	TGTGCCAGCATTCGGGGGACAGGGTTCAATGAGCAGTTCTTC	CASIRGTGFNEQFF
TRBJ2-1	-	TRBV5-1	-	TGCGCCAGCAGCTTGTTCGGCGGGGACGGGAATGAGCAGTTCTTC	CASSLFGGDGNEQFF
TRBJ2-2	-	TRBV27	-	TGTGCCAGCAGTTTATGGGCGGGGTCCGCGAACACCGGGGAGCTGTTTTTT	CASSLWAGSANTGELFF